These 30 T cell receptor beta chains share one sample of origin, sequenced in a study of blood T cell repertoires in COVID-19. The data were produced by immunoSEQ multiplex PCR, yet TCRdb's version contains in-frame clones alone and is incomplete. The sample has about 380,000 clones, approximately 87% seen once. Sequenced sample: PBMCs or T cells enriched from blood (not recorded which). Source of these receptors: a man between 25 and 39 years old who had recovered from COVID-19.

This sequence joins TRBV5-1 and TRBJ2-5, with 8 bases fitting TRBD2. Germline lookup yields CDR1 SGHRS and CDR2 YFSETQ. Trimming cost V 6 bases and J 3 bases; bases outside gene matches: 7. The CDR3 runs 14 residues. In nucleotides, the CDR3 is TGCGCCAGCATGGCCGGGGGGGCTGAAGAGACCCAGTACTTC. This encodes CASMAGGAEETQYF.

This chain links TRBV5-1 with TRBJ1-4; D remains unclear. This CDR3 is 16 amino acids long. Germline V gives CDR1 SGHRS, CDR2 YFSETQ. Trimming left V 4 bases short and J 0 bases short, with 13 bases between. The CDR3 loop is CASSPSGGTTNEKLFF. In DNA, the CDR3 is TGCGCCAGCAGCCCAAGTGGAGGTACAACTAATGAAAAACTGTTTTTT.

The chain carries TRBV5-1 and TRBJ2-2; D unclear. The CDR3 is made up of 14 amino acids. Trimming removed 1 base at V and 7 bases at J, with 11 bases between. Germline V gene lookup returns CDR1 SGHRS and CDR2 YFSETQ. The CDR3 coding sequence is TGCGCCAGCAGCTTGAGGAGTGATGGCGGGGAGCTGTTTTTT. Amino acid sequence: CASSLRSDGGELFF.

The rearrangement joins TRBV6-2 or TRBV6-3 to TRBJ1-2, with TRBD1 as a possible D gene (5 bases). The CDR3 is made up of 13 amino acids. Germline lookup yields CDR1 MNHEY and CDR2 SVGEGT. V was shortened by 5 bases and J by 5 bases, with 12 bases between the two germline ends. The CDR3 DNA reads as TGTGCCAGCAGTAAAGGGGCAGCTTATGGCTACACCTTC. Amino acid sequence: CASSKGAAYGYTF.

Comment on this clone: The same CDR3 also results from other DNA sequences found in this sample. The CDR3 region has the DNA TGTGCCAGCAGCCAAGGGACAGGGAACCAGCCCCAGCATTTT. This sequence encodes CASSQGTGNQPQHF. The V gene is TRBV3-1 (or the pseudogene TRBV3-2), the J gene TRBJ1-5; 8 nucleotides align to TRBD1. CDR3 length: 14 amino acids. V lost 1 base and J lost 7; bases outside the gene matches: 3. Germline CDR1 and CDR2: LGHDT and YNNKEL (reference sequence).

This sequence joins TRBV5-6 and TRBJ2-2, with 10 bases identical to TRBD2. The junction had 7 bases not matched to a gene; V was cut back by 4 bases and J by 4 bases. The CDR3 is made up of 16 amino acids. The germline CDR1 and CDR2 sequences are SGHDT and YYEEEE. The CDR3 spells CASSTAGGPSTGELFF. The CDR3 coding sequence is TGTGCCAGCAGCACAGCGGGGGGGCCAAGCACCGGGGAGCTGTTTTTT.

The chain has TRBV5-1 and TRBJ1-1; possibly TRBD1 for D (5 bases). The V end was cut by 2 bases, the J end by 1 base, with 12 bases between. Germline lookup yields CDR1 SGHRS and CDR2 YFSETQ. The CDR3 is made up of 15 amino acids. The CDR3 sequence is CASSFQGAWNTEAFF. DNA of the CDR3: TGCGCCAGCAGCTTTCAGGGTGCTTGGAACACTGAAGCTTTCTTT.

The rearrangement joins TRBV29-1 to TRBJ2-5, with D perhaps TRBD1 (6 bases). The germline gives CDR1 SQVTM, CDR2 ANQGSEA. V was shortened by 7 bases and J by 1 base, with 10 bases between the two germline ends. The CDR3 totals 12 residues. The CDR3 DNA follows: TGCAGCGGGGGGCAGTCCCAAGAGACCCAGTACTTC. This translates into CSGGQSQETQYF.

Turning to this clone: Relative to the germline gene, one junction end is altered; a read error may explain this. V usage is TRBV7-7 and J usage is TRBJ2-5; D is undetermined. The CDR3 has 15 residues. Germline V CDR1 and CDR2: SSHAT, FNYEAQ (reference sequence). CDR3 sequence: CASSLAPSPGETQYF. The CDR3, as DNA: TGTGCTAGCAGCTTAGCCCCCAGTCCGGGAGAGACCCAGTACTTC. The full variable domain, completed using reference TRBV7-7 and TRBJ2-5, is GAGVSQSPRYKVTKRGQDVTLRCDPISSHATLYWYQQALGQGPEFLTYFNYEAQPDKSGLPSDRFSAERPEGSISTLTIQRTEQRDSAMYRCASSLAPSPGETQYFGPGTRLLVL.

The rearrangement joins TRBV9 to TRBJ2-7; the match to TRBD1 covers 9 bases. CDR1 SGDLS and CDR2 YYNGEE come from the germline V gene. This CDR3 region has 15 residues. Trimming at V came to 4 bases and at J to 6 bases, leaving 11 bases not matched to a gene. CDR3 sequence reads: CASSSRTGEGSEQYF. The CDR3 nucleotides read TGTGCCAGCAGCTCTCGGACAGGGGAGGGTAGCGAGCAGTACTTC.

The chain joins TRBV7-2 to TRBJ2-7; 13 positions match TRBD2. The CDR3 runs to 17 residues. CDR1 and CDR2 from the germline V gene are SGHTA and FQGNSA. J lost 0 bases, V lost 3 bases, and 5 bases had no gene match. CDR3 bases: TGTGCCAGCAGCTTTAGGACTAGCGGGGGCTACTCCTACGAGCAGTACTTC. Its protein is CASSFRTSGGYSYEQYF.

The chain recombines TRBV7-9 with TRBJ2-2; D is unclear. There are 14 residues in the CDR3. V gave up 3 bases and J gave up 2 bases, with 7 bases separating them. Germline V gives CDR1 SEHNR, CDR2 FQNEAQ (reference sequence). CDR3 region: CASSFPINTGELFF. CDR3 coding DNA: TGTGCCAGCAGCTTCCCTATCAACACCGGGGAGCTGTTTTTT. The full variable domain, with the rest looked up from reference TRBV7-9 and TRBJ2-2, is DTGVSQNPRHKITKRGQNVTFRCDPISEHNRLYWYRQTLGQGPEFLTYFQNEAQLEKSRLLSDRFSAERPKGSFSTLEIQRTEQGDSAMYLCASSFPINTGELFFGEGSRLTVL.

The chain couples TRBV4-1 to TRBJ2-7; D is ambiguous. V was cut by 0 bases and J by 2 bases, with 8 bases left in between. The CDR3 runs 14 residues. Germline CDR1 reads MGHRA; CDR2 reads YSYEKL. For the CDR3, the DNA is TGCGCCAGCAGCCAAGATAGGCTAGCCTACGAGCAGTACTTC. Its translation: CASSQDRLAYEQYF.

This rearrangement joins TRBV5-1 to TRBJ2-3; D is unclear. CDR3 size: 14 residues. Trimming removed 5 bases from V and 6 bases from J, with 16 bases in between. Germline lookup yields CDR1 SGHRS and CDR2 YFSETQ. CDR3 region: CASSSTSSWDTQYF. In DNA form, the CDR3 reads TGCGCCAGCAGTTCTACCTCTTCTTGGGATACGCAGTATTTT.

V and J are TRBV3-1 (or the pseudogene TRBV3-2) and TRBJ1-1, with 7 nucleotides matching TRBD1. With V trimmed by 0 bases and J by 4 bases, 2 bases remained unmatched. Germline V lookup: CDR1 LGHDT, CDR2 YNNKEL (reference sequence). This CDR3 spans 14 amino acids. As DNA, the CDR3 is TGTGCCAGCAGCCAAGAAGCAGGGGGCACTGAAGCTTTCTTT. Protein sequence: CASSQEAGGTEAFF.

For this clone: The same CDR3 also results from other DNA sequences found in this sample. This sequence joins TRBV9 and TRBJ2-1; 8 bases are a match to TRBD2. The germline CDR1 and CDR2 sequences are SGDLS and YYNGEE. The J segment lost 4 bases and the V segment lost 0 bases, leaving 3 bases of the junction unmatched. This CDR3 has 15 residues. The CDR3 loop is CASSVAAGAYNEQFF. CDR3 coding DNA: TGTGCCAGCAGCGTAGCAGCGGGGGCATACAATGAGCAGTTCTTC.

This chain joins TRBV4-3 and TRBJ2-2, with D possibly being TRBD2 (5 bases). Trimming pared 0 bases from V and 4 bases from J, leaving 12 bases between. Germline assignment: CDR1 LGHNA and CDR2 YSLEER. CDR3 size: 16 residues. CDR3 in DNA: TGCGCCAGCAGCCAAGATCGGAGGCTTTTCACCGGGGAGCTGTTTTTT. Protein sequence: CASSQDRRLFTGELFF.

The V call is TRBV10-3, the J call TRBJ2-5, with D hard to call. This CDR3 comprises 13 residues. The germline V gene has CDR1 ENHRY and CDR2 SYGVKD. The V end lost 6 bases, the J end lost 5 bases, and 13 bases lay between the germline ends. The CDR3 sequence is CAIREKMGETQYF. The CDR3, as DNA: TGTGCCATCAGGGAAAAAATGGGCGAGACCCAGTACTTC.

This clone appeared once. The V gene is TRBV2, the J gene TRBJ1-1; 8 bases agree with TRBD1. The junction had 3 bases not matched to a gene; V was cut back by 8 bases and J by 1 base. This CDR3 has 13 amino acids. The V gene's germline CDR1 is SNHLY and CDR2 FYNNEI. CDR3 DNA sequence: TGTGCCAGCGTCGGGACAGGGAACACTGAAGCTTTCTTT. This sequence encodes CASVGTGNTEAFF.

The chain links TRBV6-4 to TRBJ2-7; TRBD1 agrees at 7 bases. The CDR3 contains 22 residues. The germline V gene has CDR1 MRHNA and CDR2 SNTAGT. The V and J ends lost 2 bases and 0 bases, in that order; junction bases with no gene match: 25. In nucleotides, the CDR3 is TGTGCCAGCAGTGACCAAATGCGCCGGGACAGACAAACAGAAGGAAGCTCCTACGAGCAGTACTTC. Translating gives CASSDQMRRDRQTEGSSYEQYF.

This sequence joins TRBV7-9 and TRBJ1-1; a possible D gene is TRBD1 (6 bases). The CDR3 spans 14 residues. CDR1 is SEHNR and CDR2 is FQNEAQ in the germline V gene (reference sequence). Between the trimmed V and J ends, which lost 2 bases and 2 bases, there was a span of 9 bases. DNA of the CDR3: TGTGCCAGCAGCTTAACAGGGACCAACACTGAAGCTTTCTTT. It specifies CASSLTGTNTEAFF.

This clone was detected many times. This same CDR3 is encoded by further DNA sequences in the sample. The gene calls are TRBV27 and TRBJ2-5; 12 bases agree with TRBD1. The V gene end was trimmed by 4 bases and the J gene end by 5 bases; junction bases not matched to a gene: 5. CDR3 size: 15 residues. Germline CDR1 and CDR2: MNHEY and SMNVEV (reference sequence). CDR3 coding DNA: TGTGCCAGCAGTTCCGGGACAGGGGGCGTTGAGACCCAGTACTTC. Amino acids: CASSSGTGGVETQYF.

The chain combines TRBV25-1 with TRBJ2-2, with 8 bases fitting TRBD1. This CDR3 comprises 14 residues. The V gene's germline CDR1 is MGHDK and CDR2 SYGVNS. Trimming cost V 8 bases and J 3 bases; bases outside gene matches: 5. The CDR3 DNA reads as TGTGCCAGCGGCAGGGGGCACGACACCGGGGAGCTGTTTTTT. It codes for CASGRGHDTGELFF.

V and J are TRBV19 and TRBJ2-3; D gene uncertain. Deletions cut 3 bases from V and 1 base from J, with 11 bases between. From germline, CDR1 is LNHDA and CDR2 SQIVND (reference sequence). This CDR3 is built from 15 residues. CDR3 sequence reads: CASSISQAGTDTQYF. The CDR3 region has the DNA TGTGCCAGTAGTATTTCCCAGGCTGGCACAGATACGCAGTATTTT.

V usage is TRBV9 and J usage is TRBJ1-3, with a weak D call TRBD1 (5 bases). V dropped 0 bases and J dropped 2 bases, with 12 bases sitting between them. This CDR3 has 16 amino acids. Germline V CDR1 and CDR2: SGDLS, YYNGEE. In DNA, the CDR3 is TGTGCCAGCAGCGTAGACGCGGAGGGACCTGGAAACACCATATATTTT. Amino acids: CASSVDAEGPGNTIYF.

CDR3 nucleotide sequence: TGTGCCAGCTCACCAACTAGAACCGGGGAGCTGTTTTTT. Protein sequence: CASSPTRTGELFF. The V and J genes are TRBV18 and TRBJ2-2; D is possibly TRBD2 (5 bases). In germline, CDR1 is KGHSH, CDR2 LQKENI. This CDR3 region has 13 residues. V was trimmed by 2 bases and J by 5 bases, leaving 6 bases between them.

V and J are TRBV7-9 and TRBJ1-4; no clear D. Germline loops: CDR1 SEHNR, CDR2 FQNEAQ (reference sequence). This CDR3 has 14 residues. The V end lost 3 bases, the J end lost 5 bases, and 10 bases lay between the germline ends. The CDR3, as DNA: TGTGCCAGCAGCTTGTCTACAGCCAATGAAAAACTGTTTTTT. The encoded protein is CASSLSTANEKLFF.

The V call is TRBV7-8, the J call TRBJ2-7, with D maybe TRBD2 (5 bases). The CDR3 is made up of 13 amino acids. Germline values: CDR1 SGHVS, CDR2 FQNEAQ. V gave up 2 bases and J gave up 4 bases, with 9 bases separating them. CDR3 in DNA: TGTGCCAGCAGCTTACCGGGAAAGTACGAGCAGTACTTC. Translation gives CASSLPGKYEQYF. Based on the CDR3 plus reference TRBV7-8 and TRBJ2-7, the full variable domain is GAGVSQSPRYKVAKRGQDVALRCDPISGHVSLFWYQQALGQGPEFLTYFQNEAQLDKSGLPSDRFFAERPEGSVSTLKIQRTQQEDSAVYLCASSLPGKYEQYFGPGTRLTVT.

The V call is TRBV7-8, the J call TRBJ2-7; TRBD1 matches 7 bases. The CDR3 spans 14 residues. Germline V gene lookup returns CDR1 SGHVS and CDR2 FQNEAQ. Trimming removed 1 base from V and 4 bases from J; junction bases left unmatched: 4. CDR3 in DNA: TGTGCCAGCAGCTTAGGAGGGGGCGGGTACGAGCAGTACTTC. Translating gives CASSLGGGGYEQYF.

The V gene is TRBV19, the J gene TRBJ1-2; D may be TRBD1 (5 bases). The CDR3 sequence is 16 residues long. Trimming took 7 bases from V and 0 from J, leaving 18 bases between them. The V gene's germline CDR1 is LNHDA and CDR2 SQIVND (reference sequence). The CDR3 DNA reads TGTGCCAGTACCAAACTGGGAGGGGACGCTAACTATGGCTACACCTTC. Amino acid sequence: CASTKLGGDANYGYTF. The variable domain in full, with the rest retrieved from reference TRBV19 and TRBJ1-2, is DGGITQSPKYLFRKEGQNVTLSCEQNLNHDAMYWYRQDPGQGLRLIYYSQIVNDFQKGDIAEGYSVSREKKESFPLTVTSAQKNPTAFYLCASTKLGGDANYGYTFGSGTRLTVV.